This entry concerns a single T cell receptor beta chain. Antigen unknown. The CDR3 runs 15 residues. V lost 8 bases to trimming and J lost 6 bases; unmatched junction nucleotides: 13. Looked up from germline, CDR1 is SQVTM and CDR2 is ANQGSEA. This sample is drawn from a study of tissue T cells after allogeneic stem cell transplantation. Method: immunoSEQ multiplex PCR; TCRdb's copy keeps in-frame clones and lacks some. This sample has about 3,600 clones, with approximately 79% found just once. Findings and caveats of the study: In patients and mice, blood and spleen missed much of tissue repertoire.

This research-autopsy study prospectively enrolled adult allogeneic hematopoietic cell transplant recipients with steroid-refractory graft-versus-host disease. The clonotype was recovered from a male patient over 55 with steroid-refractory graft-versus-host disease after an allogeneic stem cell transplant. Some T cells may have originated in the graft donor. V usage is TRBV29-1 and J usage is TRBJ2-2, with TRBD1 matching 9 bases. The sample in question was left colon tissue, obtained at autopsy. The CDR3 reads CSTQIGQGISGELFF. CDR3 DNA: TGCAGCACACAGATCGGACAGGGGATATCCGGGGAGCTGTTTTTT.